Sequencing of this TCR beta chain was carried out in a study of cytomegalovirus exposure and HLA in healthy donors. CDR1 MNHEY and CDR2 SVGAGI come from the germline V gene. The CDR3 spans 14 residues. The V end lost 0 bases, the J end lost 7 bases, and 10 bases lay between the germline ends. Study-wide results and limits: The listing of approximately 160 TCR beta chains classed them as cytomegalovirus-associated.

Details on this clone: Its antigen is unknown.

With 60 Vbeta and 13 Jbeta primers, the PCR was carried out. The assay was immunoSEQ multiplex PCR, and TCRdb's table has in-frame clones only and misses some. The table shows 55,000 to 80,000 clones, with about 75% occurring only once. This TCR was recovered from a young woman in good health and CMV-seropositive. Sequenced material: PBMCs. The V and J genes are TRBV6-5 and TRBJ1-5; a weak D match, TRBD1 (5 bases). The chain's CDR3 is CASSYSIGAQPQHF. CDR3 coding DNA: TGTGCCAGCAGTTACTCAATAGGGGCCCAGCCCCAGCATTTT.